The following is a T cell receptor beta chain sequence with its context. Its antigen remains unidentified. The repertoire was sequenced with immunoSEQ multiplex PCR; TCRdb's copy has only in-frame clones and lacks some. The sample has about 2 million clones, roughly 94% seen once; the top ten hold roughly 0.13%. This record comes from a study of shared clonotypes between healthy human individuals. Regarding the study as a whole: About 5.2% was the fraction of naive CD4 clonotypes found shared across several donors.

The sequenced material came from naive CD4+ T cells sorted from blood. The subset here: CD45RA+ positively selected. This TCR derives from a man aged 18 to 35 in good health.

CDR3 DNA: TGTGCCAGCAGCTTAGTTTTGGGACTAGGACAAACCAACAATGAGCAGTTCTTC. Its translation: CASSLVLGLGQTNNEQFF. The chain has TRBV11-2 and TRBJ2-1; TRBD2 matches at 8 bases. The CDR3 is made up of 18 amino acids. The germline CDR1 and CDR2 sequences are SGHAT and FQNNGV. Unmatched junction bases numbered 13, after V lost 1 base and J lost 5 bases.